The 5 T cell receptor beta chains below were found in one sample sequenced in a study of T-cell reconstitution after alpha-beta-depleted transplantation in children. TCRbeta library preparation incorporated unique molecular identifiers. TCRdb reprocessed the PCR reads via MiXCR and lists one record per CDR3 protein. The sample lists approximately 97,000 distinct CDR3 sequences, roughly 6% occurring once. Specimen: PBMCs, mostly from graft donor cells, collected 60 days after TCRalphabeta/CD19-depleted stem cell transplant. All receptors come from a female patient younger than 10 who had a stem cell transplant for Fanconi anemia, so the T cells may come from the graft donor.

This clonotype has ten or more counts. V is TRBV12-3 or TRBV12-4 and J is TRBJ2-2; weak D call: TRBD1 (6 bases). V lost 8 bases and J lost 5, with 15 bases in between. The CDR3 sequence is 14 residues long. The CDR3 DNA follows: TGTGCCAGCCACAGGGCATCAGGTACCGGGGAGCTGTTTTTT. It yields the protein CASHRASGTGELFF.

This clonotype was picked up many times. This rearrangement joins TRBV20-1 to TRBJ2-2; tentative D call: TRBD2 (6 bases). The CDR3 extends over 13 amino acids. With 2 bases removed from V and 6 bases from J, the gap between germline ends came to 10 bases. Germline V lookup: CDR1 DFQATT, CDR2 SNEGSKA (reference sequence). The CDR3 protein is CSARLTSPGELFF. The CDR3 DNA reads TGCAGTGCTAGACTGACTAGTCCCGGGGAGCTGTTTTTT.

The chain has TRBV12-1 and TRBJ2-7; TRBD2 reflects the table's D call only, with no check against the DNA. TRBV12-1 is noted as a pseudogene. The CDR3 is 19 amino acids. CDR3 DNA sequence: TGTGCCAGCAGCTTTCTTCTGCGGGAGGGCCCGCCGGGCTCCTACGAGCAGTACTTC. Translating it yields CASSFLLREGPPGSYEQYF.

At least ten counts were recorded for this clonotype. CDR3 in DNA: TGTGCCAGCAGTTTACTAGCGGGAGGTCTCAGCTCCTACAATGAGCAGTTCTTC. Translated: CASSLLAGGLSSYNEQFF. V and J are TRBV27 and TRBJ2-1, with 11 positions matching TRBD2. This CDR3 spans 18 amino acids. Trimming took 2 bases from V and 0 from J; bases not matched to a gene: 6. Germline-derived CDR1 and CDR2 are MNHEY and SMNVEV (reference sequence).

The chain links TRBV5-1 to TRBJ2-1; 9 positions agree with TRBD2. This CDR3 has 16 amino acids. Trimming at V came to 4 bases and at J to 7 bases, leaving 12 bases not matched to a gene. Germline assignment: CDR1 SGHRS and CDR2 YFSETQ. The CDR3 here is CASSPVQTSGGNEQFF. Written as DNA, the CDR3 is TGCGCCAGCAGCCCCGTCCAGACTAGCGGTGGTAATGAGCAGTTCTTC.